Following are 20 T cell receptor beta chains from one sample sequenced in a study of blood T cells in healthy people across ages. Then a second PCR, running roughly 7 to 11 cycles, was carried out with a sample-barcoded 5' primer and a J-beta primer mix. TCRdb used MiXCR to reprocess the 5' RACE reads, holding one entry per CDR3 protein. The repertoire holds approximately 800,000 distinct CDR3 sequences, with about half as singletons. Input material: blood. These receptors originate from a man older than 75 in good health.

The CDR3 protein is CASSLLQAGGNQETQYF. The DNA of the CDR3 is TGTGCCAGCAGCCTACTTCAAGCGGGAGGAAACCAAGAGACCCAGTACTTC. The rearrangement joins TRBV4-2 to TRBJ2-5; TRBD2 agrees at 9 bases. The V segment lost 4 bases and the J segment 0 bases; nucleotides outside the gene matches: 9. Germline loops: CDR1 LGHNA, CDR2 YNFKEQ. CDR3 size: 17 residues.

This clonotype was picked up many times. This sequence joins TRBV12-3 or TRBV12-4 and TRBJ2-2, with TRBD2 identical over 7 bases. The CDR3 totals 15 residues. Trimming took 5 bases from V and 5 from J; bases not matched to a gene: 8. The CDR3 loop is CASSPPGLKTGELFF. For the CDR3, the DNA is TGTGCCAGCAGTCCTCCGGGACTAAAAACCGGGGAGCTGTTTTTT.

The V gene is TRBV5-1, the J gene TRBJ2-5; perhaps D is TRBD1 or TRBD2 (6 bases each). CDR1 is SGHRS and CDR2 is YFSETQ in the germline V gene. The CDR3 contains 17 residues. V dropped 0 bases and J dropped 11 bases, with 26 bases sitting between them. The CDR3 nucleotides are TGCGCCAGCAGCTTGGCCTACGTGCGGGACACCTTACGGGAGCAGTACTTC. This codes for CASSLAYVRDTLREQYF.

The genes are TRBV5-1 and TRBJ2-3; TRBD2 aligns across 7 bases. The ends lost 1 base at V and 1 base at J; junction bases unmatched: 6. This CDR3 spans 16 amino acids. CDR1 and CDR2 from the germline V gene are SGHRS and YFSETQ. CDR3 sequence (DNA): TGCGCCAGCAGCTTGTCTTCTAGCGGACGCACAGATACGCAGTATTTT. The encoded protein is CASSLSSSGRTDTQYF.

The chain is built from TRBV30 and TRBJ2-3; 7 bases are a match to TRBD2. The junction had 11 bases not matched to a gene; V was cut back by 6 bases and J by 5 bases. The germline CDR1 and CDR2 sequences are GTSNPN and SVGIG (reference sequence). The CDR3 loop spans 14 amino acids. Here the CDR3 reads CACEGGTGRDTQYF. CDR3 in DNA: TGTGCCTGCGAGGGAGGGACCGGCCGAGATACGCAGTATTTT. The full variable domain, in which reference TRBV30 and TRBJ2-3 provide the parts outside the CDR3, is SQTIHQWPATLVQPVGSPLSLECTVEGTSNPNLYWYRQAAGRGLQLLFYSVGIGQISSEVPQNLSASRPQDRQFILSSKKLLLSDSGFYLCACEGGTGRDTQYFGPGTRLTVL.

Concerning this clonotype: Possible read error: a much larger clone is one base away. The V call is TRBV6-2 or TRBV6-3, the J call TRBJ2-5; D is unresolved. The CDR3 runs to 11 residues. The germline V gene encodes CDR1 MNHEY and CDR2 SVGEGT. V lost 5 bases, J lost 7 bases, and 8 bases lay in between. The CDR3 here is CASSRQVTQYF. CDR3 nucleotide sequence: TGTGCCAGCAGTCGGCAGGTGACCCAGTACTTC.

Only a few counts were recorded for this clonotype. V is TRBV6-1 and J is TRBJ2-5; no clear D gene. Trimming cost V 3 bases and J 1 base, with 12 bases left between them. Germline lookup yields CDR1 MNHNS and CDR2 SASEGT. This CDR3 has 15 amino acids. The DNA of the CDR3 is TGTGCCAGCAGTGATGGCAGCCTCATCCAAGAGACCCAGTACTTC. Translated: CASSDGSLIQETQYF.

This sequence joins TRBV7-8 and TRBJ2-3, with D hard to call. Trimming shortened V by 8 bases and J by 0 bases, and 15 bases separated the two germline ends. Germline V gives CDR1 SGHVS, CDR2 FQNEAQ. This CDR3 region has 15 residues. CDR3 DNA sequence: TGTGCCAGCCAACCGGAGACAATCAGCACAGATACGCAGTATTTT. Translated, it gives CASQPETISTDTQYF.

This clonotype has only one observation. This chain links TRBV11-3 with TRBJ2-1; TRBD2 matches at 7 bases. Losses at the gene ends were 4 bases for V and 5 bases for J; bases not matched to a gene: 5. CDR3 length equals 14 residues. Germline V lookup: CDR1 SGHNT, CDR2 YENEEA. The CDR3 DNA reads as TGTGCCAGCAGCTCACAAGCGGGACACAATGAGCAGTTCTTC. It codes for CASSSQAGHNEQFF.

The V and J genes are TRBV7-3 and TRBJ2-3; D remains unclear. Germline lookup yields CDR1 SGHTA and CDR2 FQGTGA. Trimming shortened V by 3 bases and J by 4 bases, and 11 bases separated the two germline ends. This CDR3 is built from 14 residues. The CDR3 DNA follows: TGTGCCAGCAGCTTGGGCTATCGTGCAGATACGCAGTATTTT. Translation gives CASSLGYRADTQYF.

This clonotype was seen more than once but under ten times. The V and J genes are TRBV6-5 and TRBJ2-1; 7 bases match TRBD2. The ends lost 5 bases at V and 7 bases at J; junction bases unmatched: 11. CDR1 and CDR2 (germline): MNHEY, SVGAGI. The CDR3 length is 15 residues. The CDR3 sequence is CASSLGRAGRNEQFF. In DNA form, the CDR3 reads TGTGCCAGCAGTCTGGGACGAGCGGGAAGGAATGAGCAGTTCTTC.

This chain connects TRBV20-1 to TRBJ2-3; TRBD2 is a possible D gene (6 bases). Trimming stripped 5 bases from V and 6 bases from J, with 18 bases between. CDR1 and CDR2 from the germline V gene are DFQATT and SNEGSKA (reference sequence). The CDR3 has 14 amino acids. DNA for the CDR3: TGCAGTGCTGAAGGGGAGGTAGCGTCGGATACGCAGTATTTT. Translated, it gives CSAEGEVASDTQYF.

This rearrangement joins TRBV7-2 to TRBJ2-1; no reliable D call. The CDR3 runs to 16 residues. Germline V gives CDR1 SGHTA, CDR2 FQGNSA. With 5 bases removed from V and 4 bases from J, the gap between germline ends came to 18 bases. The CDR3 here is CASSPVAGRVYNEQFF. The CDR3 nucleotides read TGTGCCAGCAGCCCCGTAGCAGGACGAGTGTACAATGAGCAGTTCTTC.

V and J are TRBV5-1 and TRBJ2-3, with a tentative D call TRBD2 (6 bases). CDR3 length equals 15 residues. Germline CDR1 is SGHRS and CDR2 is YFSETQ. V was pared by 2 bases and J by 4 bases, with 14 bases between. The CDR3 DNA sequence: TGCGCCAGCAGCTTTGGCGGGAACGAGGCAGATACGCAGTATTTT. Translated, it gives CASSFGGNEADTQYF.

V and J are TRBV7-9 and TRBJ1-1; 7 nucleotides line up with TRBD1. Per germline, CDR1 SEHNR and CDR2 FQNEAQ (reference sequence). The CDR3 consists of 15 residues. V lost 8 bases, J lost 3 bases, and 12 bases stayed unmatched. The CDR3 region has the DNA TGTGCCAGCGCCGTTTCGGGACAGATTTACACTGAAGCTTTCTTT. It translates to CASAVSGQIYTEAFF.

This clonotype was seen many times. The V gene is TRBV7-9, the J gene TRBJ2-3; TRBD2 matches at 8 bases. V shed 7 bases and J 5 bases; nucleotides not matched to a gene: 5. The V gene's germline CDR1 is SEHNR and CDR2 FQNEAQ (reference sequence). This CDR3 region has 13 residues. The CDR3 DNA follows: TGTGCCAGCATCGGGCTAGCGGGAGATACGCAGTATTTT. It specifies CASIGLAGDTQYF.

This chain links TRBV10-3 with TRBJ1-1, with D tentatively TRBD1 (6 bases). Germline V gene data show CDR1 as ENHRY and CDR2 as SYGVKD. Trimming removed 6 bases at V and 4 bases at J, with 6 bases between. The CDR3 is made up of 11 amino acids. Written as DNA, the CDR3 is TGTGCCATCAGGGACAGCACTGAAGCTTTCTTT. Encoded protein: CAIRDSTEAFF.

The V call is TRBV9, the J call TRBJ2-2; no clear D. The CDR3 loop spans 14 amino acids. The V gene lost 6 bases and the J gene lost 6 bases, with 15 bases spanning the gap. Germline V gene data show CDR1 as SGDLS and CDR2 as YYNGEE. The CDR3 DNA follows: TGTGCCAGCAACGATCAGCTAGGACCCGGGGAGCTGTTTTTT. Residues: CASNDQLGPGELFF.

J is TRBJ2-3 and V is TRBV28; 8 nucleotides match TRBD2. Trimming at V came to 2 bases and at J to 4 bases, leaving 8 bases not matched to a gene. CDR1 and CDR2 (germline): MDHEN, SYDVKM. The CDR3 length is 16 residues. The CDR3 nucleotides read TGTGCCAGCAGTTTAGGGACTAACGGGAGGGCAGATACGCAGTATTTT. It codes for CASSLGTNGRADTQYF.

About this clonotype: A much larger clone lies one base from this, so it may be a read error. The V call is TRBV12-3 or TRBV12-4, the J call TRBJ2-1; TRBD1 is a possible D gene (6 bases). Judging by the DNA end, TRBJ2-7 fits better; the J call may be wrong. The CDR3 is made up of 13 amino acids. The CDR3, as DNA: TGTGCCAGCAGCCCAGGACAGTACAATGAGCAGTACTTC. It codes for CASSPGQYNEQYF.